These 10 T cell receptor beta chains were sequenced from one sample in a study of T cells after yellow fever vaccination. TCRdb itself ran the 5' RACE reads through MiXCR, one entry per CDR3 protein. The data contain nearly 300,000 distinct CDR3 sequences, around 9.3% of them singletons. The sequences come from CD4+ T cells sorted from PBMCs, collected 5 days after the yellow fever booster vaccination. The receptors originated from a man younger than 35 who received the YFV17D yellow fever vaccine.

V gene TRBV4-1 combines with J gene TRBJ1-3; D is uncertain. CDR3 length equals 17 residues. Germline CDR1 reads MGHRA; CDR2 reads YSYEKL. V was trimmed by 3 bases and J by 0 bases, leaving 15 bases between them. The CDR3 sequence: CASSHLGSRISGNTIYF. The CDR3, as DNA: TGCGCCAGCAGCCACTTAGGGTCAAGAATCTCTGGAAACACCATATATTTT.

This clonotype has a handful of counts. The DNA of the CDR3 is TGTGCCAGCAGTTACCCCTCCCTAGGCCGGACTGAAGCTTTCTTT. Protein: CASSYPSLGRTEAFF. The chain combines TRBV6-5 with TRBJ1-1, with D unclear. Germline CDR1 is MNHEY and CDR2 is SVGAGI. The CDR3 covers 15 residues. With 2 bases removed from V and 5 bases from J, the gap between germline ends came to 15 bases.

The V and J genes are TRBV20-1 and TRBJ2-3, with D unresolved. V lost 3 bases to trimming and J lost 6 bases, with 4 bases between them. Germline V CDR1 and CDR2: DFQATT, SNEGSKA (reference sequence). This CDR3 is 10 amino acids long. CDR3 DNA: TGCAGTGCTAGCGATGATACGCAGTATTTT. Its protein is CSASDDTQYF.

This clonotype has just a few counts. The rearrangement uses TRBV2 and TRBJ2-7, with TRBD2 identical over 7 bases. The germline CDR1 and CDR2 sequences are SNHLY and FYNNEI. After removal of 5 bases from V and 7 bases from J, the junction contained 11 bases not matched to a gene. The CDR3 spans 14 residues. The CDR3 loop reads CASSQTNGGSEQYF. The CDR3 DNA follows: TGTGCCAGCAGTCAGACTAACGGGGGGAGTGAGCAGTACTTC.

This clonotype was picked up many times. V and J are TRBV5-1 and TRBJ2-7; no reliable D call. V shed 0 bases and J shed 6 bases, with 7 bases lying between them. The CDR3 sequence is 12 residues long. Germline V gene sequence: CDR1 SGHRS, CDR2 YFSETQ. Here the CDR3 reads CASSLVGGEQYF. In nucleotides, the CDR3 is TGCGCCAGCAGCTTGGTGGGCGGCGAGCAGTACTTC.

This chain joins TRBV5-4 and TRBJ2-2; 7 bases are a match to TRBD2. The V segment lost 4 bases and the J segment 6 bases; nucleotides outside the gene matches: 9. The CDR3 has 15 residues. Germline CDR1 and CDR2: SGHNT and YYREEE (reference sequence). The CDR3 coding sequence is TGTGCCAGCAGCCTTTGGCGGGGGTTATCCGGGGAGCTGTTTTTT. The encoded protein is CASSLWRGLSGELFF.

CDR3 coding DNA: TGTGCCAGCCATCCCGGACTAGCGGGGACCGGGAGCAATGAGCAGTTCTTC. It encodes CASHPGLAGTGSNEQFF. The genes are TRBV7-9 and TRBJ2-1; 12 bases are shared with TRBD2. The V and J ends lost 8 bases and 6 bases, in that order; junction bases with no gene match: 14. The length of the CDR3 is 17 residues. Per the germline V gene, CDR1 is SEHNR and CDR2 is FQNEAQ (reference sequence).

In its sample, this clonotype was seen a few times. V usage is TRBV20-1 and J usage is TRBJ1-4; D gene ambiguous. Germline V gene lookup returns CDR1 DFQATT and CDR2 SNEGSKA (reference sequence). V was trimmed by 5 bases and J by 5 bases, leaving 9 bases between them. CDR3 length equals 12 residues. CDR3 coding DNA: TGCAGTGCTTCGGATAACAATGAAAAACTGTTTTTT. This translates into CSASDNNEKLFF.

This clonotype was seen only a few times. The chain combines TRBV12-5 with TRBJ2-3; D unresolved. Trimming shortened V by 4 bases and J by 14 bases, and 22 bases separated the two germline ends. Germline CDR1 reads LGHNT; CDR2 reads FRNRAP. The CDR3 runs to 14 residues. The CDR3 sequence: CASGCIPYDRWRYF. In DNA, the CDR3 is TGTGCTAGTGGTTGTATACCGTATGATAGATGGCGGTATTTT.

This clonotype was recorded a few times. The chain is built from TRBV5-6 and TRBJ2-1, with unresolved D. Trimming left V 0 bases short and J 10 bases short, with 11 bases between. The CDR3 has 13 residues. From germline, CDR1 is SGHDT and CDR2 YYEEEE. CDR3 nucleotide sequence: TGTGCCAGCAGCTTGGGCCTACGAGGAGAGCAGTTCTTC. Amino acid sequence: CASSLGLRGEQFF.